This record looks at one T cell receptor (beta chain) sequence and its context. The CDR3 loop spans 15 amino acids. Germline values: CDR1 SNHLY, CDR2 FYNNEI. Trimming removed 4 bases from V and 10 bases from J; junction bases left unmatched: 8. This entry comes from a study of blood T cell repertoires in COVID-19. In the study overall: Donors in the United States, Italy and Spain gave samples during acute or convalescent COVID-19. From T cells, B-cell-depleted T cells, or PBMCs came the material, which was cDNA or gDNA.

Under the authors' procedure: Counts of nucleated cells, estimated from reference gene primer amplification, were obtained. Assay used: immunoSEQ multiplex PCR; TCRdb lists only in-frame clones, some missing. The V and J calls and clone size come from that table; D and trimming were worked out from the DNA. The sample holds roughly 80,000 clones, about 87% seen once. Sequenced sample: peripheral blood. The source of this sequence is a man aged 50 to 59 with active COVID-19. The chain has TRBV2 and TRBJ1-6; 9 bases match TRBD1. This CDR3 reads CASSGPTGGESPLHF. The CDR3 region has the DNA TGTGCCAGCAGTGGCCCGACAGGGGGAGAGTCACCCCTCCACTTT.